Listed below are T cell receptor beta chains from one sample, sequenced in a study of CD8+CD57+ T cells in acquired aplastic anemia. TCRdb reprocessed the reads with MiXCR, giving one entry per CDR3 protein. This sample has about 150,000 distinct CDR3 sequences, with less than 50% found just once. The specimen was sorted CD4+, CD8+, or CD8+CD57+ T cells (not recorded which) from PBMCs. The origin of the receptors is a human donor with aplastic anemia. Each CDR3 is given with its conserved first and last residue. A D gene is named only where the DNA matches it firmly. Clone size is shown for a subset of rows, as once, few, many or a class of expanded clone.

J gene | V gene | D gene | clone size | CDR3 DNA | CDR3 protein
TRBJ2-7 | TRBV6-1 | TRBD2 | few | TGTGCCAGCAGTGCCGGCGGGGGGGGCTGCCACGAGCAGTACTTC | CASSAGGGGCHEQYF
TRBJ2-2 | TRBV6-1 | TRBD1 | . | TGTGCCAGCAGTCAAACCTCGGACAGGGAAGCCGGGGAGCTGTTTTTT | CASSQTSDREAGELFF
TRBJ2-7 | TRBV20-1 | TRBD2 | . | TGCAGTGCAAACCCGGGACTAGGCTACGAGCAGTACTTC | CSANPGLGYEQYF
TRBJ2-3 | TRBV20-1 | TRBD2 | few | TGCAGTGCTAGACTAGCGGGGGGGACCACAGATACGCAGTATTTT | CSARLAGGTTDTQYF
TRBJ2-5 | TRBV24-1 | TRBD1 | . | TGTGCCACCAGTGATTCCCCAGGGACAGCAGAAGAGACCCAGTACTTC | CATSDSPGTAEETQYF
TRBJ1-2 | TRBV29-1 | . | . | TGCAGCGTTCGCCCCCCTTTAACGGGAGACAAATTCGATGGCTACACCTTC | CSVRPPLTGDKFDGYTF
TRBJ2-7 | TRBV2 | TRBD2 | . | TGTGCCAGGAGCGGGGTAGGACCCTACGAGCAGTACTTC | CARSGVGPYEQYF
TRBJ2-7 | TRBV4-2 | TRBD2 | . | TGTGCCAGCAGCCCCGGGGTACAAGCGGGAGCCTACGAGCAGTACTTC | CASSPGVQAGAYEQYF
TRBJ2-1 | TRBV3-1 | TRBD2 | many | TGTGCCAGCAGCCACGCGGAAGGTCTAGCGGGAGCCGGGACATGGGATGAGCAGTTCTTC | CASSHAEGLAGAGTWDEQFF
TRBJ2-3 | TRBV7-6 | . | many | TGTGCCAGCAGCCCCCAGATGGCAGATACGCAGTATTTT | CASSPQMADTQYF
TRBJ1-1 | TRBV4-1 | . | many | TGCGCCAGCAGCCAACCCCTTACGTACACTGAAGCTTTCTTT | CASSQPLTYTEAFF
TRBJ2-7 | TRBV5-1 | . | few | TGCGCCAGCAGCTCGTATTCAGGGGTTACCGACGAGCAGTACTTC | CASSSYSGVTDEQYF
TRBJ1-3 | TRBV12-3/TRBV12-4 | TRBD1 | many | TGTGCCAGCAGCGGGACAGGGGGGCCTGGAAACACCATATATTTT | CASSGTGGPGNTIYF
TRBJ1-2 | TRBV3-1 | . | few | TGTGCCAGCAGCCAAGAACTAATCTCGGGGTCCCTTGGCTACACCTTC | CASSQELISGSLGYTF
TRBJ2-7 | TRBV4-3 | TRBD2 | many | TGCGCCAGCAGCCAAGTGGCGGGAGAAGGCTACGAGCAGTACTTC | CASSQVAGEGYEQYF
TRBJ2-1 | TRBV7-2 | . | many | TGTGCCAGCAGCTTAGGAGGGTGGGGTGGAGAGCAGTTCTTC | CASSLGGWGGEQFF
TRBJ2-3 | TRBV24-1 | TRBD2 | . | TGTGCCACCAGTCTTAGCGGGGGGGCCGAAGATACGCAGTATTTT | CATSLSGGAEDTQYF
TRBJ2-7 | TRBV29-1 | . | . | TGCAGCGTTGAAAGAAATGGGGACCAGGGGTCCTACGAGCAGTACTTC | CSVERNGDQGSYEQYF
TRBJ2-1 | TRBV24-1 | . | few | TGTGCCACAAACGGGCCCTACAATGAGCAGTTCTTC | CATNGPYNEQFF
TRBJ1-4 | TRBV29-1 | . | . | TGCAGCGCCTCAGGGGAAAAACTGTTTTTT | CSASGEKLFF
TRBJ1-2 | TRBV7-6 | TRBD1 | . | TGTGCCAGCAGCCCCGAGGAGACAGGGGGCGTTGGCTACACCTTC | CASSPEETGGVGYTF
TRBJ2-7 | TRBV2 | . | . | TGTGCCAGCAGTGAAGCGTGGGGACTTCCCTCCTACGAGCAGTACTTC | CASSEAWGLPSYEQYF
TRBJ2-2 | TRBV11-3 | . | many | TGTGCCAGCAGCTTGGCCGGGACCCTGACCGGGGAGCTGTTTTTT | CASSLAGTLTGELFF
TRBJ2-3 | TRBV20-1 | TRBD2 | . | TGCAGTGCTAAATCAGATACTAGCGGTGAGACAGATACGCAGTATTTT | CSAKSDTSGETDTQYF
TRBJ1-1 | TRBV2 | . | many | TGTGCCAGCTACGTTTTAAGGGGCCTCAATATGAACACTGAAGCTTTCTTT | CASYVLRGLNMNTEAFF
TRBJ2-7 | TRBV29-1 | . | . | TGCAGCGAGCCCCAGCGGCAGGGGGGTATTTACGAGCAGTACTTC | CSEPQRQGGIYEQYF
TRBJ2-5 | TRBV2 | TRBD2 | . | TGTGCCGCCGGCTACTTGGGCGGGGGGACGAGAGGGACCCAGTACTTC | CAAGYLGGGTRGTQYF
TRBJ2-1 | TRBV7-6 | TRBD1 | . | TGTGCCAGCAGCTCAGGGGGCGCATCCTACAATGAGCAGTTCTTC | CASSSGGASYNEQFF
TRBJ1-2 | TRBV9 | . | many | TGTGCCAGCAGCGTAGACTCTACCTATGGCTACACCTTC | CASSVDSTYGYTF
TRBJ1-1 | TRBV9 | . | many | TGTGCCAGCAGCGTAGGGGGCAGGGGATGGAGCAACACTGAAGCTTTCTTT | CASSVGGRGWSNTEAFF
TRBJ1-1 | TRBV2 | . | . | TGTGCCAGCACCCAAGGATGGGGGGGCACGAGGGATTTCTTT | CASTQGWGGTRDFF
TRBJ1-3 | TRBV19 | . | . | TGTGCCAGTAGTATATTCGGGGGACCTTCGTCTGCTGGAAACACCATATATTTT | CASSIFGGPSSAGNTIYF
TRBJ2-3 | TRBV5-4 | TRBD1 | many | TGTGCCAGCAGCTTGGTGACAGGGGGTTCCACAGATACGCAGTATTTT | CASSLVTGGSTDTQYF
TRBJ2-5 | TRBV7-6 | . | many | TGTGCCAGCAGCTTACCGTATGACCAAGAGACCCAGTACTTC | CASSLPYDQETQYF
TRBJ2-3 | TRBV7-3 | . | many | TGTGCCAGCAGCTTAGGGATATCAGATACGCAGTATTTT | CASSLGISDTQYF
TRBJ1-6 | TRBV19 | TRBD1 | . | TGTGCCAGCAACTTAGGGACAGGGAATTCACCCCTCCACTTT | CASNLGTGNSPLHF
TRBJ1-5 | TRBV24-1 | . | many | TGTGCCACCAGTGACCCCGCGGGGCCCCCCGAGCCCCAGCATTTT | CATSDPAGPPEPQHF
TRBJ2-6 | TRBV29-1 | . | . | TGCAGGGACCCAGGGTCTGGGGCCAACGTCCTGACTTTC | CRDPGSGANVLTF
TRBJ2-2 | TRBV24-1 | TRBD1 | . | TGTGCCACCAGTGACTTCGGACAGGGCAACACCGGGGAGCTGTTTTTT | CATSDFGQGNTGELFF
TRBJ1-6 | TRBV3-1 | TRBD1 | many | TGTGCCAGCAGCCCCCTGACAGGGAAGAATTCACCCCTCCACTTT | CASSPLTGKNSPLHF
TRBJ2-7 | TRBV11-2 | TRBD1 | . | TGTGCCAGCAGCTTAATTGGATGGACAGGGGTAAACGAGCAGTACTTC | CASSLIGWTGVNEQYF
TRBJ1-1 | TRBV7-3 | . | . | TGTGCCAGCAGTCCCGAGCTGAGGACTGAAGCTTTCTTT | CASSPELRTEAFF
TRBJ2-5 | TRBV9 | . | . | TGTGCCAGCAGCGGGGGCAGAACCGGGCGGGAGACCCAGTACTTC | CASSGGRTGRETQYF